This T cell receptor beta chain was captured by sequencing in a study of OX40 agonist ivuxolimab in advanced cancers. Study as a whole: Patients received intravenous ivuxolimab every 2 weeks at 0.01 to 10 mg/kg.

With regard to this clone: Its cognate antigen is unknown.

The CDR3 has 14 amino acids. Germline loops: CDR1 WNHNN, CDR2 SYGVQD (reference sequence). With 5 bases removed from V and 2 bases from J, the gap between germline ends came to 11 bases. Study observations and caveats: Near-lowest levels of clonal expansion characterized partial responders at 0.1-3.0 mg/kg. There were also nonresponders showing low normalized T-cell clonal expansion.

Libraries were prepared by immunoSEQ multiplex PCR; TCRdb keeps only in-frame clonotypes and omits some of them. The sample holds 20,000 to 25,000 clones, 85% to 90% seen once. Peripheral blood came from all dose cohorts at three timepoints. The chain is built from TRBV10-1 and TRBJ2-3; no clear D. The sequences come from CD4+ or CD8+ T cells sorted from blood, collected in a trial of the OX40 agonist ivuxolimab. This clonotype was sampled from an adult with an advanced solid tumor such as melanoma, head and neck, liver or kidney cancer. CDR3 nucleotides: TGCGCCAGCAGTTCTAGACTGTCCACAGATACGCAGTATTTT. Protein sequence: CASSSRLSTDTQYF.